These 32 T cell receptor beta chains originate from one sample sequenced in a study of blood T cell repertoires in COVID-19. TCRdb keeps only in-frame clones here, not all; method: immunoSEQ multiplex PCR. Here the sample spans under 130,000 clones, 80% to 90% being singletons. The sequencing input was peripheral blood. Every receptor here comes from a woman in her seventies with acute or convalescent COVID-19.

This chain links TRBV15 with TRBJ2-7; perhaps TRBD1 as D (5 bases). With 0 bases removed from V and 0 bases from J, the gap between germline ends came to 9 bases. The CDR3 is 15 residues long. Germline lookup yields CDR1 LNHNV and CDR2 YYDKDF (reference sequence). This CDR3 is CATSRDLDSSYEQYF. The CDR3 region has the DNA TGTGCCACCAGCAGAGATCTCGACAGCTCCTACGAGCAGTACTTC.

This sequence joins TRBV28 and TRBJ2-2; 11 bases are shared with TRBD2. Germline V gene lookup returns CDR1 MDHEN and CDR2 SYDVKM. V shed 5 bases and J 6 bases; nucleotides not matched to a gene: 14. The CDR3 consists of 18 residues. CDR3 DNA sequence: TGTGCCAGCAGTCCCATCCCTAAACTAGCGGGAGATCCCGGGGAGCTGTTTTTT. Encoded protein: CASSPIPKLAGDPGELFF. The variable domain in full, completed from reference TRBV28 and TRBJ2-2, reads DVKVTQSSRYLVKRTGEKVFLECVQDMDHENMFWYRQDPGLGLRLIYFSYDVKMKEKGDIPEGYSVSREKKERFSLILESASTNQTSMYLCASSPIPKLAGDPGELFFGEGSRLTVL.

The chain carries TRBV6-5 and TRBJ1-2, with TRBD1 matching 9 bases. CDR3 length: 13 residues. Germline V gives CDR1 MNHEY, CDR2 SVGAGI. Trimming removed 7 bases from V and 4 bases from J; junction bases left unmatched: 4. CDR3 amino acids: CASTRTGAYGYTF. The DNA for the CDR3 is TGTGCCAGCACCCGGACAGGGGCCTATGGCTACACCTTC.

This chain uses TRBV24-1 with TRBJ2-3; TRBD2 matches 10 bases. The trim removed 3 bases at V and 6 bases at J, leaving 11 bases unmatched. CDR3 length: 17 amino acids. Germline CDR1 reads KGHDR; CDR2 reads SFDVKD. CDR3 sequence: CATSDTGLARAGDTQYF. DNA for the CDR3: TGTGCCACCAGTGATACGGGACTAGCGAGAGCCGGGGATACGCAGTATTTT.

The CDR3 nucleotides read TGTGCCAGCAGCAAAGACAGGGCCTTGGGGCCCCAGCATTTT. Protein product: CASSKDRALGPQHF. The chain is built from TRBV11-2 and TRBJ1-5, with TRBD1 matching over 7 bases. The CDR3 extends over 14 amino acids. CDR1 is SGHAT, CDR2 FQNNGV, per germline. V shed 5 bases and J 9 bases; nucleotides not matched to a gene: 10.

The chain carries TRBV5-1 and TRBJ1-1, with unresolved D. Trimming pared 2 bases from V and 1 base from J, leaving 6 bases between. Looked up from germline, CDR1 is SGHRS and CDR2 is YFSETQ. This CDR3 contains 13 residues. The CDR3 nucleotides are TGCGCCAGCAGCTTTGGGCGGAACACTGAAGCTTTCTTT. Amino acid sequence: CASSFGRNTEAFF. Full variable domain (remainder filled in from reference TRBV5-1 and TRBJ1-1): KAGVTQTPRYLIKTRGQQVTLSCSPISGHRSVSWYQQTPGQGLQFLFEYFSETQRNKGNFPGRFSGRQFSNSRSEMNVSTLELGDSALYLCASSFGRNTEAFFGQGTRLTVV.

This clone was counted a few times. The J gene is TRBJ1-1, the V gene TRBV3-1 (or the pseudogene TRBV3-2); no definite D call. Trimming took 0 bases from V and 0 from J, leaving 5 bases between them. Germline lookup yields CDR1 LGHDT and CDR2 YNNKEL (reference sequence). The CDR3 length is 14 residues. The CDR3 spells CASSQDWLNTEAFF. DNA of the CDR3: TGTGCCAGCAGCCAAGATTGGCTGAACACTGAAGCTTTCTTT.

The V call is TRBV6-5, the J call TRBJ1-2, with TRBD1 identical over 8 bases. V shed 5 bases and J 4 bases; nucleotides not matched to a gene: 3. CDR1 and CDR2 (germline): MNHEY, SVGAGI. This CDR3 spans 13 amino acids. Here the CDR3 DNA reads TGTGCCAGCAGTCGGACAGGGACCTATGGCTACACCTTC. Translated: CASSRTGTYGYTF.

The J gene is TRBJ2-5, the V gene TRBV3-1 (or the pseudogene TRBV3-2); 12 bases match TRBD2. With V trimmed by 0 bases and J by 4 bases, 6 bases remained unmatched. This CDR3 region has 17 residues. Per germline, CDR1 LGHDT and CDR2 YNNKEL (reference sequence). CDR3 region: CASSQDWTSGNLETQYF. The CDR3 DNA sequence: TGTGCCAGCAGCCAAGATTGGACTAGCGGGAATTTAGAGACCCAGTACTTC.

The V gene is TRBV9, the J gene TRBJ2-1; no reliable D call. In germline, CDR1 is SGDLS, CDR2 YYNGEE. V dropped 4 bases and J dropped 0 bases, with 8 bases sitting between them. The CDR3 runs 14 residues. The chain's CDR3 is CASSSDSSYNEQFF. The CDR3 DNA follows: TGTGCCAGCAGCAGTGATAGCTCCTACAATGAGCAGTTCTTC.

The CDR3 sequence: CASSLESYNEQFF. In DNA form, the CDR3 reads TGTGCCAGCAGCCTCGAGAGTTACAATGAGCAGTTCTTC. The genes are TRBV11-2 and TRBJ2-1; D not certain. Germline CDR1 and CDR2: SGHAT and FQNNGV. V lost 5 bases and J lost 4, with 9 bases in between. The CDR3 is 13 amino acids. Using reference TRBV11-2 and TRBJ2-1 for the parts outside the CDR3, the full variable domain is EAGVAQSPRYKIIEKRQSVAFWCNPISGHATLYWYQQILGQGPKLLIQFQNNGVVDDSQLPKDRFSAERLKGVDSTLKIQPAKLEDSAVYLCASSLESYNEQFFGPGTRLTVL.

The rearrangement joins TRBV5-8 to TRBJ2-1, with a tentative D call TRBD2 (5 bases). Trimming removed 4 bases from V and 7 bases from J, with 21 bases in between. The CDR3 extends over 16 amino acids. Germline V gives CDR1 SGHTS, CDR2 YDEGEE. The DNA of the CDR3 is TGTGCCAGCAGCCCGGAGCGGTCGCGAAGTTTAAATGAGCAGTTCTTC. Protein sequence: CASSPERSRSLNEQFF. Based on the CDR3 plus reference TRBV5-8 and TRBJ2-1, the full variable domain is EAGVTQSPTHLIKTRGQQATLRCSPISGHTSVYWYQQALGLGLQFLLWYDEGEERNRGNFPPRFSGRQFPNYSSELNVNALELEDSALYLCASSPERSRSLNEQFFGPGTRLTVL.

This clone was seen just once. The chain is built from TRBV7-9 and TRBJ2-4, with a tentative D call TRBD1 (5 bases). Trimming removed 2 bases from V and 5 bases from J, with 7 bases in between. The CDR3 covers 13 residues. CDR1 is SEHNR and CDR2 is FQNEAQ in the germline V gene (reference sequence). CDR3 sequence (DNA): TGTGCCAGCAGCTTACTAGGGGAAAACATTCAGTACTTC. Residues: CASSLLGENIQYF.

This chain connects TRBV18 to TRBJ2-7, with 7 bases that match TRBD1. Germline values: CDR1 KGHSH, CDR2 LQKENI. The V and J ends lost 6 bases and 3 bases, in that order; junction bases with no gene match: 5. The CDR3 has 13 residues. CDR3 region: CASSRDSRYEQYF. The CDR3 DNA follows: TGTGCCAGCTCTCGGGACAGCCGCTACGAGCAGTACTTC.

This chain joins TRBV19 and TRBJ2-3; D is possibly TRBD2 (5 bases). The CDR3 is 15 amino acids. Germline lookup yields CDR1 LNHDA and CDR2 SQIVND (reference sequence). Deletions cut 6 bases from V and 3 bases from J, with 16 bases between. CDR3 sequence: CASSSRGIGTDTQYF. DNA of the CDR3: TGTGCCAGTAGCTCCCGAGGGATAGGGACAGATACGCAGTATTTT. The whole variable domain, remainder taken from reference TRBV19 and TRBJ2-3, is DGGITQSPKYLFRKEGQNVTLSCEQNLNHDAMYWYRQDPGQGLRLIYYSQIVNDFQKGDIAEGYSVSREKKESFPLTVTSAQKNPTAFYLCASSSRGIGTDTQYFGPGTRLTVL.

About this clone: Other DNA sequences in the same sample also yield this CDR3. This chain joins TRBV6-5 and TRBJ2-7, with 9 bases identical to TRBD2. The V segment lost 5 bases and the J segment 6 bases; nucleotides outside the gene matches: 5. Germline assignment: CDR1 MNHEY and CDR2 SVGAGI. The length of the CDR3 is 13 residues. The CDR3 reads CASSSGGLGEQYF. CDR3 nucleotides: TGTGCCAGCAGTAGCGGGGGGTTAGGCGAGCAGTACTTC.

The chain couples TRBV7-2 to TRBJ1-5; TRBD1 might be the D (6 bases). V lost 5 bases and J 4 bases, leaving 12 bases between the germline ends. The CDR3 length is 14 residues. Germline V gene data show CDR1 as SGHTA and CDR2 as FQGNSA. CDR3 DNA sequence: TGTGCCAGCAGCGACTCCAGGGGAAATCAGCCCCAGCATTTT. Its protein product is CASSDSRGNQPQHF. Together with reference TRBV7-2 and TRBJ1-5, the CDR3 gives the full variable domain: GAGVSQSPSNKVTEKGKDVELRCDPISGHTALYWYRQSLGQGLEFLIYFQGNSAPDKSGLPSDRFSAERTGGSVSTLTIQRTQQEDSAVYLCASSDSRGNQPQHFGDGTRLSIL.

This chain uses TRBV5-6 with TRBJ2-3; D not certain. Trimming took off 2 bases at V and 2 bases at J, with 6 bases between the two ends. Looked up from germline, CDR1 is SGHDT and CDR2 is YYEEEE. The CDR3 consists of 13 residues. The CDR3 spells CASSFTTTDTQYF. As DNA, the CDR3 is TGTGCCAGCAGCTTTACTACCACAGATACGCAGTATTTT.

The genes are TRBV7-9 and TRBJ1-1; TRBD1 is a possible D gene (6 bases). V lost 3 bases to trimming and J lost 7 bases, with 15 bases between them. CDR3 length equals 14 residues. Germline V gene lookup returns CDR1 SEHNR and CDR2 FQNEAQ (reference sequence). The CDR3 reads CASSFQGPLGEAFF. The CDR3 DNA reads TGTGCCAGCAGCTTTCAGGGGCCCCTCGGTGAAGCTTTCTTT.

V is TRBV29-1 and J is TRBJ2-5, with D maybe TRBD1 (6 bases). Trimming shortened V by 7 bases and J by 2 bases, and 8 bases separated the two germline ends. The germline CDR1 and CDR2 sequences are SQVTM and ANQGSEA. CDR3 size: 11 residues. The CDR3 loop is CSAGTQETQYF. CDR3 in DNA: TGCAGCGCCGGGACACAAGAGACCCAGTACTTC.

As regards this clone: Other DNA sequences within the sample encode an identical CDR3. This sequence joins TRBV11-2 and TRBJ2-7; 7 nucleotides agree with TRBD1. V shed 5 bases and J 3 bases; nucleotides not matched to a gene: 7. The germline V gene has CDR1 SGHAT and CDR2 FQNNGV. The CDR3 is made up of 14 amino acids. CDR3 protein: CASSPGAGGYEQYF. The CDR3 DNA is TGTGCCAGCAGCCCCGGGGCAGGGGGCTACGAGCAGTACTTC.

The chain has TRBV4-1 and TRBJ2-7; TRBD1 matches at 8 bases. Germline CDR1 is MGHRA and CDR2 is YSYEKL. The CDR3 is 16 residues long. With V trimmed by 1 base and J by 0 bases, 5 bases remained unmatched. CDR3 residues: CASSQGTGGGSYEQYF. The CDR3 bases are TGCGCCAGCAGCCAAGGCACAGGGGGAGGCTCCTACGAGCAGTACTTC.

The gene calls are TRBV19 and TRBJ2-5; 7 nucleotides match TRBD2. This CDR3 comprises 15 residues. Germline V gives CDR1 LNHDA, CDR2 SQIVND (reference sequence). With 6 bases clipped from V and 4 bases from J, the junction kept 11 bases outside the gene matches. CDR3: CASSPTAGERETQYF. In DNA, the CDR3 is TGTGCCAGTAGCCCGACGGCGGGAGAGCGAGAGACCCAGTACTTC.

This chain joins TRBV7-9 and TRBJ1-3, with no clear D. CDR3 length: 16 amino acids. Germline loops: CDR1 SEHNR, CDR2 FQNEAQ (reference sequence). Trimming took 7 bases from V and 0 from J, leaving 16 bases between them. The CDR3 coding sequence is TGTGCCAGCACCCCCCGGGCAGGACTCTCTGGAAACACCATATATTTT. It encodes CASTPRAGLSGNTIYF.

This clone was observed once. The V call is TRBV28, the J call TRBJ1-2, with a tentative D call TRBD1 (5 bases). Looked up from germline, CDR1 is MDHEN and CDR2 is SYDVKM. The V end was cut by 1 base, the J end by 4 bases, with 10 bases between. The CDR3 loop spans 14 amino acids. The CDR3 here is CASSLLARAYGYTF. The DNA for the CDR3 is TGTGCCAGCAGTTTATTAGCCAGGGCCTATGGCTACACCTTC.

V usage is TRBV6-5 and J usage is TRBJ2-3, with a possible D match to TRBD1 (5 bases). V shed 7 bases and J shed 4 bases, with 15 bases lying between them. CDR1 is MNHEY, CDR2 SVGAGI, per germline. CDR3 length equals 14 residues. The CDR3 coding sequence is TGTGCCAGCAAAGTGACAGACTCCCCAGATACGCAGTATTTT. Encoded protein: CASKVTDSPDTQYF.

The chain employs TRBV5-6 and TRBJ1-5, with 8 bases aligning to TRBD1. This CDR3 is 15 amino acids long. Looked up from germline, CDR1 is SGHDT and CDR2 is YYEEEE. The V gene end was trimmed by 4 bases and the J gene end by 2 bases; junction bases not matched to a gene: 5. The CDR3 loop reads CASSVTGGGNQPQHF. CDR3 nucleotides: TGTGCCAGCAGCGTCACAGGGGGAGGCAATCAGCCCCAGCATTTT.

This clone has only one observation. V is TRBV12-3 or TRBV12-4 and J is TRBJ2-5; 7 bases match TRBD2. V was pared by 4 bases and J by 6 bases, with 5 bases of the junction left unmatched. This CDR3 has 13 amino acids. The CDR3 DNA follows: TGTGCCAGCAGTTGGGGGGGAAGGAAGACCCAGTACTTC. Its protein product is CASSWGGRKTQYF.

The chain carries TRBV15 and TRBJ2-2; the D gene is possibly TRBD2 (5 bases). Deletions cut 3 bases from V and 3 bases from J, with 8 bases between. The CDR3 contains 14 residues. The germline V gene encodes CDR1 LNHNV and CDR2 YYDKDF (reference sequence). Here the CDR3 reads CATSRDGDTGELFF. The DNA of the CDR3 is TGTGCCACCAGCAGGGACGGGGACACCGGGGAGCTGTTTTTT.

V gene TRBV20-1 combines with J gene TRBJ2-4; D perhaps matches TRBD1 (6 bases). Germline V gives CDR1 DFQATT, CDR2 SNEGSKA (reference sequence). V was pared by 3 bases and J by 4 bases, with 10 bases between. The CDR3 consists of 13 residues. The CDR3 loop is CSASPQGKNIQYF. The DNA of the CDR3 is TGCAGTGCTAGTCCCCAGGGGAAAAACATTCAGTACTTC.

This chain joins TRBV28 and TRBJ2-3; the match to TRBD2 covers 12 bases. Germline CDR1 is MDHEN and CDR2 is SYDVKM. This CDR3 contains 16 residues. The junction had 4 bases not matched to a gene; V was cut back by 5 bases and J by 1 base. The chain's CDR3 is CASSGTSGRGTDTQYF. The CDR3 bases are TGTGCCAGCAGTGGGACTAGCGGGCGGGGCACAGATACGCAGTATTTT.

The chain uses TRBV28 and TRBJ1-6; D is ambiguous. V was clipped by 8 bases and J by 2 bases, with 13 bases between them. The V gene's germline CDR1 is MDHEN and CDR2 SYDVKM. This CDR3 contains 15 residues. CDR3 sequence (DNA): TGTGCCAGCCTCCGCTCGACTACCTATAATTCACCCCTCCACTTT. Protein sequence: CASLRSTTYNSPLHF.